The sample holds many counts of the clone carrying this TCR beta chain. What it recognizes is unknown. The data derive from a study of T cells after yellow fever vaccination. It was through 5'RACE template switching that TCR cDNA was made, with a universal primer site and UMIs added. In TCRdb, the 5' RACE reads were re-called with MiXCR into one record per CDR3 protein. The sample consists of some 300,000 distinct CDR3 sequences, about 10% of them appearing once. Study-level results: There was a possibility that FACS-sorted repertoires contained abundant clonotypes contaminating from the bulk population.

Germline loops: CDR1 MGHRA, CDR2 YSYEKL. V lost 3 bases and J 0 bases, leaving 9 bases between the germline ends. The CDR3 spans 14 residues. This sequence joins TRBV4-1 and TRBJ2-7; D remains ambiguous. The sequence derives from a man between 18 and 29 years old who received the YFV17D yellow fever vaccine. The sample here was CD4+ T cells sorted from PBMCs, taken 5 days after the yellow fever booster vaccination. The CDR3 is CASSHLGFSYEQYF. The CDR3 coding sequence is TGCGCCAGCAGCCATTTAGGGTTCTCCTACGAGCAGTACTTC.